The following is a T cell receptor beta chain sequence with its context. Its antigen is undetermined. There are 14 residues in the CDR3. Germline V gene data show CDR1 as MGHRA and CDR2 as YSYEKL. With 7 bases removed from V and 6 bases from J, the gap between germline ends came to 17 bases. This sample is drawn from a study of post-analysis software for immune sequencing data. Study details: Courses of disease covered relapsing-remitting, secondary progressive and progressive-relapsing multiple sclerosis. General study findings and limits: Comparison of patients with controls showed about 5 TRBV segments more frequent in patients, TRBV5-6, TRBV5-1 and TRBV20-1 among them. Strong co-clustering by F measure was evident for samples that had been prepared in the same batch. Significantly lower normalized Chao1 diversity was found in patients with multiple sclerosis relative to controls.

TCR beta cDNA libraries included unique molecular identifiers. T cells numbering about 0.85 to 11 million gave rise to some 520,000 cDNA molecules. TCRdb reprocessed the PCR reads via MiXCR and lists one record per CDR3 protein. The profile shows more than 500,000 distinct CDR3 sequences, roughly 34% of them singletons. The chain is built from TRBV4-1 and TRBJ2-3; D is perhaps TRBD1 or TRBD2 (6 bases each). This receptor was taken from a girl aged 2-17 years with multiple sclerosis. The sequencing sample was made of blood. The CDR3 bases are TGCGCCAGCAACCGAATTACGGGGGCCGATACGCAGTATTTT. This codes for CASNRITGADTQYF.